Detailed here is one T cell receptor (beta chain). Repertoires were generated with immunoSEQ multiplex PCR, while TCRdb's copy carries only in-frame clones and drops some. Among tens of thousands of clones listed, around 73% were seen once. Trimming removed 1 base at V and 8 bases at J, with 14 bases between. Per germline, CDR1 LNHNV and CDR2 YYDKDF (reference sequence). The CDR3 runs 15 residues. The sample originates from a study of T cell responses to AZD1222 COVID-19 vaccine. Study-level information: Pooling was applied to second doses at about 4 or about 12 weeks.

V usage is TRBV15 and J usage is TRBJ1-4, with a tentative D call TRBD1 (5 bases). The source of this sequence is an adult in good health. The source material was peripheral blood, sampled on day 0 of AZD1222 vaccination. The CDR3 nucleotides read TGTGCCACCAGCAGAGCCCCACATGGGGGGGAAAAACTGTTTTTT. Amino acids: CATSRAPHGGEKLFF.